This T cell receptor (beta chain) is drawn from a study of patients and donors after allogeneic stem cell transplantation. Trimming stripped 6 bases from V and 9 bases from J, with 11 bases between. The CDR3 covers 11 residues. TCRdb re-called the RT-PCR reads with MiXCR, one entry per CDR3 protein. Of about 19,000 distinct CDR3 sequences listed, approximately 4.4% are singletons. The table lists this clonotype with many counts. The sample comprised blood, either unsorted or a sorted T cell fraction (not recorded which). This chain uses TRBV12-3 or TRBV12-4 with TRBJ2-5; D assignment may be TRBD1 or TRBD2 (5 bases each). The receptor was derived from a human donor who was either an allogeneic HSCT recipient or a stem cell or donor lymphocyte infusion donor (not recorded which). It is not recorded whose cells these are; they may come from a transplant donor. CDR3 sequence reads: CASRSLGAQYF. For the CDR3, the DNA is TGTGCCAGCAGATCGTTGGGGGCCCAGTACTTC.